Sequencing of this T cell receptor beta chain was carried out in a study of cytomegalovirus exposure and HLA in healthy donors. It was with 60 Vbeta and 13 Jbeta primers that the PCR ran. Generated by immunoSEQ multiplex PCR, the TCRdb table keeps only in-frame clones and is missing some. The data show under 200,000 clones, roughly 82% seen once. Specimen: PBMCs. This receptor was identified in a man aged 50-60 years in good health and CMV-seropositive.

The DNA of the CDR3 is TGTGCCAGCAGCTTGTCAGGCGGGGGGGCCACAGATACGCAGTATTTT. As protein: CASSLSGGGATDTQYF. This chain joins TRBV5-8 and TRBJ2-3; 9 nucleotides align to TRBD2. The germline V gene encodes CDR1 SGHTS and CDR2 YDEGEE. The CDR3 is 16 amino acids. The junction had 5 bases not matched to a gene; V was cut back by 1 base and J by 2 bases.